Below, 9 T cell receptor beta chains from the same sample are listed, as sequenced in a study of T cell responses to AZD1222 COVID-19 vaccine. Sequencing was performed with immunoSEQ multiplex PCR; in TCRdb, only in-frame clones are kept and a portion is missing. The sample yields some 170,000 clones, 90% to 95% seen once. Sequenced here: peripheral blood, sampled 28 days after the second dose of the MenACWY control vaccine. The receptors were sampled from an adult who received the MenACWY meningococcal vaccine as a control.

The J gene is TRBJ2-7, the V gene TRBV19; TRBD1 matches at 8 bases. Trimming cost V 4 bases and J 2 bases; bases outside gene matches: 7. The CDR3 totals 15 residues. The germline V gene has CDR1 LNHDA and CDR2 SQIVND (reference sequence). For the CDR3, the DNA is TGTGCCAGTAGTAGACAGGGGAAACCCGCCTACGAGCAGTACTTC. Protein sequence: CASSRQGKPAYEQYF.

The rearrangement uses TRBV5-4 and TRBJ1-2; no reliable D call. The V and J ends lost 0 bases and 3 bases respectively, with 12 bases between them. The CDR3 is 15 amino acids. In germline, CDR1 is SGHNT, CDR2 YYREEE (reference sequence). The DNA of the CDR3 is TGTGCCAGCAGCTTGGTTAGTGTCAGGCACTATGGCTACACCTTC. Its translation: CASSLVSVRHYGYTF. The complete variable domain, with remaining parts taken from reference TRBV5-4 and TRBJ1-2, reads ETGVTQSPTHLIKTRGQQVTLRCSSQSGHNTVSWYQQALGQGPQFIFQYYREEENGRGNFPPRFSGLQFPNYSSELNVNALELDDSALYLCASSLVSVRHYGYTFGSGTRLTVV.

The chain is built from TRBV7-9 and TRBJ1-4, with a tentative D call TRBD1 (5 bases). CDR3 length: 16 residues. Germline-derived CDR1 and CDR2 are SEHNR and FQNEAQ (reference sequence). V lost 5 bases, J lost 5 bases, and 18 bases lay in between. The CDR3 region has the DNA TGTGCCAGCAGCCCGACTCGGGACCCCTCGAATGAAAAACTGTTTTTT. It is translated as CASSPTRDPSNEKLFF.

The chain joins TRBV20-1 to TRBJ1-4; D is unresolved. V was cut by 6 bases and J by 8 bases, with 10 bases left in between. CDR1 is DFQATT and CDR2 is SNEGSKA in the germline V gene (reference sequence). This CDR3 has 11 residues. For the CDR3, the DNA is TGCAGTGCGACACAAGAGGAAAAACTGTTTTTT. Translated: CSATQEEKLFF.

The V and J genes are TRBV18 and TRBJ2-6, with no clear D. Trimming stripped 1 base from V and 3 bases from J, with 10 bases between. The CDR3 covers 16 residues. Looked up from germline, CDR1 is KGHSH and CDR2 is LQKENI. The CDR3 loop is CASSPRQAYGANVLTF. The CDR3 bases are TGTGCCAGCTCACCACGCCAGGCTTATGGGGCCAACGTCCTGACTTTC.

The genes are TRBV6-5 and TRBJ2-7; 9 bases line up with TRBD1. The length of the CDR3 is 14 residues. Losses at the gene ends were 2 bases for V and 2 bases for J; bases not matched to a gene: 1. The germline V gene has CDR1 MNHEY and CDR2 SVGAGI. The CDR3 nucleotides are TGTGCCAGCAGTTACGACAGGGGGGCCTACGAGCAGTACTTC. This translates into CASSYDRGAYEQYF.

The V gene is TRBV27, the J gene TRBJ2-7; 10 bases line up with TRBD1. This CDR3 region has 17 residues. Germline CDR1 reads MNHEY; CDR2 reads SMNVEV (reference sequence). Losses at the gene ends were 3 bases for V and 0 bases for J; bases not matched to a gene: 8. In DNA, the CDR3 is TGTGCCAGCAGTTTCCGAGGGGACAGGGGACCCTCCTACGAGCAGTACTTC. It specifies CASSFRGDRGPSYEQYF.

V gene TRBV19 combines with J gene TRBJ2-1; 8 bases align to TRBD2. Germline lookup yields CDR1 LNHDA and CDR2 SQIVND (reference sequence). The CDR3 consists of 13 residues. Trimming at V came to 5 bases and at J to 8 bases, leaving 5 bases not matched to a gene. CDR3 nucleotide sequence: TGTGCCAGTAGTCTCCGGGGGGGTGATGAGCAGTTCTTC. Translating it yields CASSLRGGDEQFF.

In this sample, this clone turned up a few times. The chain combines TRBV18 with TRBJ1-3; 9 bases line up with TRBD1. The V gene end was trimmed by 5 bases and the J gene end by 2 bases; junction bases not matched to a gene: 7. Looked up from germline, CDR1 is KGHSH and CDR2 is LQKENI. This CDR3 is 16 amino acids long. The DNA for the CDR3 is TGTGCCAGCTCATCAGCACAGGGGGCACCTGGAAACACCATATATTTT. It specifies CASSSAQGAPGNTIYF. Variable domain in full (rest from reference TRBV18 and TRBJ1-3): NAGVMQNPRHLVRRRGQEARLRCSPMKGHSHVYWYRQLPEEGLKFMVYLQKENIIDESGMPKERFSAEFPKEGPSILRIQQVVRGDSAAYFCASSSAQGAPGNTIYFGEGSWLTVV.